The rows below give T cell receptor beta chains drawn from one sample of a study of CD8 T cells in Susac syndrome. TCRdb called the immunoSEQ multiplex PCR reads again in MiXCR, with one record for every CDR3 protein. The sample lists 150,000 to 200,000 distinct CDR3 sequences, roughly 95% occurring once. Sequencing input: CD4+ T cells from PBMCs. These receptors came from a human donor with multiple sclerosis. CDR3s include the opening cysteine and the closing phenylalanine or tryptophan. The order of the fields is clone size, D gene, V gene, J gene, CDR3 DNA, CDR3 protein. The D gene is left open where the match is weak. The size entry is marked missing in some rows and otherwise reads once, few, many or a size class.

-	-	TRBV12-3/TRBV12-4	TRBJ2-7	TGTGCCAGCAGCATGCCGGGACACTACGAGCAGTACTTC	CASSMPGHYEQYF
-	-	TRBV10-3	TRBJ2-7	TGTGCCATCAGTCCAGCTGGCCGTGTCGAGCAGTACTTC	CAISPAGRVEQYF
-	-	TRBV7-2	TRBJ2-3	TGTGCCAGCAGCGTGAGGGGGATCCCAGATACGCAGTATTTT	CASSVRGIPDTQYF
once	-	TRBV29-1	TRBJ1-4	TGCAGCGTTGAGGGCAGGGCAGGAAAACTGTTTTTT	CSVEGRAGKLFF
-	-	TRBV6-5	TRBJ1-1	TGTGCCAGCAGTTACACCCCGCGGACCCGGGCCGCTTTCTTT	CASSYTPRTRAAFF
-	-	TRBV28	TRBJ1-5	TGTGCCAGCAGGCCTGGGGTGTCTGGACAGCCCCAGCATTTT	CASRPGVSGQPQHF
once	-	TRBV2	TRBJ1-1	TGTGCCAGCCGGGCAACGTGGAACACTGAAGCTTTCTTT	CASRATWNTEAFF
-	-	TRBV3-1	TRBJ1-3	TGTGCCAGCAGCCATACCGACTCTGGAAACACCATATATTTT	CASSHTDSGNTIYF
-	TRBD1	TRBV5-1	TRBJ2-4	TGCGCCAGCAGCTGGACCCCGCAACAGGGGGGATCGGCCAAAAACATTCAGTACTTC	CASSWTPQQGGSAKNIQYF
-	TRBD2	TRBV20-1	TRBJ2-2	TGCAGTGCTCCCTTGGGCGGGAGGGCCCATTCCACCGGGGAGCTGTTTTTT	CSAPLGGRAHSTGELFF
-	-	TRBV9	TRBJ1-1	TGTGCCAGCAGCGTAGAGGGCGGGGACACTGAAGCTTTCTTT	CASSVEGGDTEAFF
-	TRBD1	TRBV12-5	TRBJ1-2	TGTGCTAGTGGCGGGGTTCAGGGGGCACATGGCTACACCTTC	CASGGVQGAHGYTF
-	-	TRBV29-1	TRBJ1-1	TGCAGCGGCCGAGGAGGTCCGGCTCTAGGGGACACTGAAGCTTTCTTT	CSGRGGPALGDTEAFF
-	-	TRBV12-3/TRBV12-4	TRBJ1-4	TGTGCGAGCTCAGACAGGCATAATGAAAAACTGTTTTTT	CASSDRHNEKLFF
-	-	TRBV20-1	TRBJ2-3	TGCAGTGCCGCGCCCTTCGGCTCTAGCACAGATACGCAGTATTTT	CSAAPFGSSTDTQYF
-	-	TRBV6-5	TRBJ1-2	TGTGCCAGCAGCTCAGCGTACAGAGGCTACACCTTC	CASSSAYRGYTF
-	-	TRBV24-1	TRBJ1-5	TGTGCCACCAGTGAATTGCGGGTTCATCGACCCCAGCATTTT	CATSELRVHRPQHF
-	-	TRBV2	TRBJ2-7	TGTGCCAGCATTAGGGGGGCGGTCGAGCAGTACTTC	CASIRGAVEQYF
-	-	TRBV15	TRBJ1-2	TGTGCCACCTCGGAGATGAACTATGGCTACACCTTC	CATSEMNYGYTF
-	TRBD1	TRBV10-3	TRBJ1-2	TGTGCCATCAGCCTGGGACTAATGACAGGGTATCGTGACTATGGCTACACCTTC	CAISLGLMTGYRDYGYTF
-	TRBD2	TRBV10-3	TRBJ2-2	TGTGCCACGGGTATAGCGGGAAGGGAGCTGTTTTTT	CATGIAGRELFF
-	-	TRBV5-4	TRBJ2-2	TGTGCCAGCAGCTTGGGGGTTCTCCGGGACACCGGGGAGCTGTTTTTT	CASSLGVLRDTGELFF
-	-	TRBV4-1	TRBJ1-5	TGCGCCAGCAGCTCCCCCACCAGGGCCAATCAGCCCCAGCATTTT	CASSSPTRANQPQHF
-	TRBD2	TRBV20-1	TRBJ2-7	TGCAGTGGAGGGAGGGACGAGCAGTACTTC	CSGGRDEQYF
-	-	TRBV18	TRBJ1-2	TGTGCCAGCTCGGCCGCCGGACCGTTGCCCACCGGTGGCTACACCTTC	CASSAAGPLPTGGYTF
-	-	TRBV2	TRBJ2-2	TGTGCCAGCAGTGTTCGTCATCCCACGAACACCGGGGAGCTGTTTTTT	CASSVRHPTNTGELFF